These 4 T cell receptor beta chains came from one sample sequenced in a study of T cell repertoires in cytomegalovirus infection (dated by TCRdb to the late 2010s). Sequenced using an Illumina HiSeq 1500. TCRdb reran the public reads through fastp at Q25 and MiXCR, keeping productive beta chains. CDR3 protein duplicates are merged, each entry listing the most common genes and DNA. The table for this sample lists 500,000 to 600,000 distinct CDR3 sequences; 16% of them were counted only once. Roughly a quarter of the sample comes from the top ten. The sequenced sample was CD8+ T cells from PBMCs. Receptors originate from a human donor in good health (CMV status not recorded). Some clones in this sample may be carry-over from other donors' samples.

The chain is built from TRBV20-1 and TRBJ2-1; TRBD2 matches at 10 bases. J lost 0 bases, V lost 6 bases, and 11 bases had no gene match. The germline V gene encodes CDR1 DFQATT and CDR2 SNEGSKA (reference sequence). CDR3 length: 17 residues. CDR3: CSAPGALAGPSYNEQFF. DNA of the CDR3: TGCAGTGCCCCTGGCGCACTAGCGGGGCCCTCCTACAATGAGCAGTTCTTC.

This clonotype was found many times. The chain employs TRBV10-3 and TRBJ2-7; 12 bases agree with TRBD2. Losses at the gene ends were 0 bases for V and 3 bases for J; bases not matched to a gene: 3. Germline lookup yields CDR1 ENHRY and CDR2 SYGVKD. This CDR3 is 16 amino acids long. CDR3 DNA: TGTGCCATCAGTGAGTCCGGACTAGCGGGGTACTACGAGCAGTACTTC. Protein: CAISESGLAGYYEQYF.

The chain is built from TRBV2 and TRBJ2-7; D uncertain. The CDR3 runs 15 residues. Germline V lookup: CDR1 SNHLY, CDR2 FYNNEI. V lost 1 base, J lost 0 bases, and 10 bases lay in between. The CDR3: CASSEGPTSSYEQYF. CDR3 nucleotide sequence: TGTGCCAGCAGTGAAGGACCTACAAGCTCCTACGAGCAGTACTTC.

This chain uses TRBV7-3 with TRBJ2-1, with 8 nucleotides matching TRBD2. Germline V gene sequence: CDR1 SGHTA, CDR2 FQGTGA. The CDR3 extends over 12 amino acids. The trim removed 5 bases at V and 10 bases at J, leaving 4 bases unmatched. CDR3: CASSPGGEEQFF. CDR3 sequence (DNA): TGTGCCAGCAGCCCCGGGGGGGAGGAGCAGTTCTTC.